Included here is one T cell receptor (beta chain) sequence, with context. The data were taken from a study of blood T cell repertoires in COVID-19. Study details: Some COVID-19 samples were acute and others convalescent; all came from the United States, Italy and Spain.

Original methodology: Nucleated cell number was recorded as an estimate derived from reference gene primer amplification. Data came from immunoSEQ multiplex PCR; TCRdb stores just in-frame clones and leaves some out. The D gene and trimming were derived from the DNA, and the V and J assignments and clone size from that table. The table has around 80,000 clones, about 87% seen once. V was shortened by 4 bases and J by 0 bases, with 9 bases between the two germline ends. Germline-derived CDR1 and CDR2 are WSHSY and SAAADI. The CDR3 has 15 residues. This TCR came from a man older than 75 with active or convalescent COVID-19. The sequencing input was peripheral blood. The rearrangement uses TRBV10-2 and TRBJ1-4, with D uncertain. The CDR3 protein is CASSGADATNEKLFF. The CDR3 coding sequence is TGCGCCAGCAGTGGGGCAGATGCAACTAATGAAAAACTGTTTTTT.